The rows below give T cell receptor beta chains drawn from one sample of a study of control samples from healthy donors and cancer patients. Sequencing used immunoSEQ multiplex PCR; TCRdb keeps in-frame clones, though not all of them. The sample yields fewer than 90,000 clones, over 70% seen once. The sequenced sample was blood. The receptors originated from a man between 45 and 60 years old in good health. CDR3s include the opening cysteine and the closing phenylalanine or tryptophan. D genes are given only for firm matches. Some rows mark clone size as missing; the rest say once, few, many or name a class of expanded clone.

clone_size d_call j_call v_call cdr3_nt cdr3_aa
- - TRBJ1-5 TRBV4-3 TGCGCCAGCAGCCAAGATAGGTCCGGTTCCTATCAGCCCCAGCATTTT CASSQDRSGSYQPQHF
- - TRBJ2-5 TRBV30 TGTGCCTGGAGTGGGGACTCTGGGGAGACCCAGTACTTC CAWSGDSGETQYF
- TRBD2 TRBJ2-3 TRBV30 TGTGCCTGGAATAACCCGGGACTAGCGGGGACAGATACGCAGTATTTT CAWNNPGLAGTDTQYF
- - TRBJ1-2 TRBV19 TGTGCCAGTAGTATTTTGTCAATAATCACCCCTAAGGATGGCTACACCTTC CASSILSIITPKDGYTF
once - TRBJ2-2 TRBV7-9 TGTGCCAGCAGCTTTCCTGAGGCTCTAAAAAACACCGGGGAGCTGTTTTTT CASSFPEALKNTGELFF
few - TRBJ2-3 TRBV27 TGTGCCAGCAGTTTATCTGGTTTTAGCGCCACAGATACGCAGTATTTT CASSLSGFSATDTQYF
- - TRBJ1-3 TRBV19 TGTGCCAGTAGTATCTTGAAGGTCATGGGTGGAAACACCATATATTTT CASSILKVMGGNTIYF
- - TRBJ2-1 TRBV5-1 TGCGCCAGCAGTCGGGCTCCCTCCTACAATGAGCAGTTCTTC CASSRAPSYNEQFF
- TRBD1 TRBJ2-7 TRBV7-9 TGTGCCAGCAGCGACGACAGGGGCAGCTACGAGCAGTACTTC CASSDDRGSYEQYF
- - TRBJ1-6 TRBV30 TGTGCCTGGAGTGTATCTCGGACAGTGCTTGGGAATTCACCCCTCCACTTT CAWSVSRTVLGNSPLHF
- TRBD2 TRBJ2-7 TRBV2 TGTGCCAGCAGGCTAACGACTAGCGGGGTCTCCTACGAGCAGTACTTC CASRLTTSGVSYEQYF
- TRBD1 TRBJ2-2 TRBV9 TGTGCCAGCAGCAGCGAGGGGGCGGTGGACACCGGGGAGCTGTTTTTT CASSSEGAVDTGELFF
- - TRBJ2-1 TRBV4-3 TGCGCCAGCAGCCAAGATCTGAGGAATGAGCAGTTCTTC CASSQDLRNEQFF
- - TRBJ1-6 TRBV15 TGTGCCACCAGCAGAGCCGGCGGCCCGGGGGCCCTCCACTTT CATSRAGGPGALHF
- TRBD2 TRBJ2-1 TRBV20-1 TGCAGTGCTAGTTCCTCGACGGGACTAGCAGAATACAATGAGCAGTTCTTC CSASSSTGLAEYNEQFF
- TRBD1 TRBJ1-2 TRBV27 TGTGCCAGCAGAGGACCCGGGACAGGACTCTATGGCTACACCTTC CASRGPGTGLYGYTF
- TRBD1 TRBJ2-7 TRBV3-1/TRBV3-2 TGTGCCAGCAGCCCCACAGACAGGGACGAGCAGTACTTC CASSPTDRDEQYF
- - TRBJ2-3 TRBV11-1 TGTGCCAGCAGCTTAGCGGCAGGGGCACTGGGAGATACGCAGTATTTT CASSLAAGALGDTQYF
- TRBD1 TRBJ2-5 TRBV19 TGTGCCAGTAGTATAGGGACAGGGTTAGAGACCCAGTACTTC CASSIGTGLETQYF
- - TRBJ2-1 TRBV28 TGTGCCAGCAGTTTGCGCCTAGGCCTTCGGGCCTACAATGAGCAGTTCTTC CASSLRLGLRAYNEQFF
once - TRBJ2-4 TRBV6-2/TRBV6-3 TGTGCCAGCAGTTACGAGTCAGTAAGGGACATTCAGTACTTC CASSYESVRDIQYF
- - TRBJ2-1 TRBV12-3/TRBV12-4 TGTGCCAGCAGCTCACCCTGGGAGCAGTTCTTC CASSSPWEQFF
- TRBD2 TRBJ2-1 TRBV5-4 TGTGCCAGCAGCTTTCCGGGACTAGCGGGAGGGCCCATTTCCAATGAGCAGTTCTTC CASSFPGLAGGPISNEQFF
- - TRBJ1-3 TRBV5-1 TGCGCCAGCAGCTTGGACCTGGCAGGCTCTGGAAACACCATATATTTT CASSLDLAGSGNTIYF
- - TRBJ2-7 TRBV20-1 TGCAGTGCTAAGGAGGGTAACGAGCAGTACTTC CSAKEGNEQYF
- - TRBJ2-7 TRBV4-3 TGCGCCAGCAGCCCGTACATAGGAGGGGTCTACGAGCAGTACTTC CASSPYIGGVYEQYF
- TRBD2 TRBJ2-7 TRBV6-5 TGTGCCAGCAGCCTCGGGGGGACGGGGTCCTACGAGCAGTACTTC CASSLGGTGSYEQYF
- - TRBJ1-1 TRBV7-2 TGTGCCAGCAGCTCCACAGGGACTGAAGCTTTCTTT CASSSTGTEAFF
- - TRBJ1-1 TRBV30 TGTGCCTGGAGTCTTCCTCCCACGTCTGAAGCTTTCTTT CAWSLPPTSEAFF
- TRBD1 TRBJ1-1 TRBV4-3 TGCGCCAGCAGCCAATGGACAGGCATGAACACTGAAGCTTTCTTT CASSQWTGMNTEAFF
- - TRBJ1-2 TRBV6-6 TGTGCCAGCGTTGCCAGTCAAAACTATGGCTACACCTTC CASVASQNYGYTF
- TRBD2 TRBJ2-3 TRBV4-3 TGCGCCAGCAGTTTAGAGCGGGGGAGCACAGATACGCAGTATTTT CASSLERGSTDTQYF
few TRBD1 TRBJ1-2 TRBV7-3 TGTGCCAGCAGCCAGGGACAGGCCTATGGCTACACCTTC CASSQGQAYGYTF
- TRBD1 TRBJ2-7 TRBV28 TGTGCCAGCAGTCCAACAGGGGCGCAGGGGTTCTCCGAGCAGTACTTC CASSPTGAQGFSEQYF
- - TRBJ2-7 TRBV19 TGTGCCAGTAGTTTTAGTCATTCTTACGAGCAGTACTTC CASSFSHSYEQYF
- - TRBJ2-2 TRBV5-1 TGCGCCAGCAGCCCAGTCGTCTCTGGCGGGACCGGGGAGCTGTTTTTT CASSPVVSGGTGELFF
- - TRBJ2-2 TRBV11-3 TGTGCCAGCAGCCTTACAACCAGGGGCACCGGGGAGCTGTTTTTT CASSLTTRGTGELFF
- TRBD1 TRBJ2-5 TRBV2 TGTGCCAGCGGCGACAGGGGGTCCCAAGAGACCCAGTACTTC CASGDRGSQETQYF
- - TRBJ2-5 TRBV29-1 TGCAGCGTTGAAGGGGCAGGGCAGCCGGGGACCCAGTACTTC CSVEGAGQPGTQYF
- - TRBJ1-2 TRBV28 TGTGCCAGCAGTTTACTCTCCGGGGCCCCGGAGGGCTACACCTTC CASSLLSGAPEGYTF
- - TRBJ1-2 TRBV27 TGTGCCAGCAGTTTATCCCACGCAGGAGGCTACACCTTC CASSLSHAGGYTF
- TRBD2 TRBJ2-1 TRBV5-1 TGCGCCAGCAGCCCCCTACTAGCGGGGGACTCCTACAATGAGCAGTTCTTC CASSPLLAGDSYNEQFF
- TRBD2 TRBJ2-1 TRBV5-4 TGTGCCAGCAGCTTGGGTGGACTAGCCGGATACAATGAGCAGTTCTTC CASSLGGLAGYNEQFF
- - TRBJ1-6 TRBV28 TGTGCCACCACCCGAGGAGAGAACGCCTCACCCCTCCACTTT CATTRGENASPLHF
- - TRBJ1-2 TRBV9 TGTGCCAGCAGCGTAGCGAGGGGAGCTAACTATGGCTACACCTTC CASSVARGANYGYTF
- - TRBJ2-1 TRBV6-4 TGTGCCAGCAGTGACACCGGGACGGGAAAAAATGAGCAGTTCTTC CASSDTGTGKNEQFF
- - TRBJ2-7 TRBV7-9 TGTGCCAGCAGCCCAAGGATTGATTCCTACGAGCAGTACTTC CASSPRIDSYEQYF
- - TRBJ1-1 TRBV6-6 TGTGCCAGCAGTTTGAGACAGAACACTGAAGCTTTCTTT CASSLRQNTEAFF
- - TRBJ2-5 TRBV6-5 TGTGCCAGCAGTTACTCGAACCTCCTCGGGGAGACCCAGTACTTC CASSYSNLLGETQYF
few - TRBJ1-1 TRBV7-9 TGTGCCAGCAGGCCCGTTGGGCCCCCTGAAGCTTTCTTT CASRPVGPPEAFF
- - TRBJ2-1 TRBV10-3 TGTGCCACCAACTCGGGACGCAACAATGAGCAGTTCTTC CATNSGRNNEQFF